One and the same sample provided the 21 T cell receptor beta chains below, sequenced in a study of radiotherapy plus CTLA-4 blockade in lung cancer. Sequencing used immunoSEQ multiplex PCR; TCRdb keeps in-frame clones, though not all of them. The sample includes 40,000 to 50,000 clones, approximately 70% of them seen just once. Sequences were derived from peripheral blood, sampled from a patient treated with radiotherapy plus ipilimumab. Every receptor here comes from a human donor with non-small cell lung cancer who had a complete response to radiotherapy plus ipilimumab.

A single count supports this clone. The V and J genes are TRBV5-5 and TRBJ2-1; a possible D gene is TRBD2 (5 bases). CDR3 length: 15 residues. Per the germline V gene, CDR1 is SGHKS and CDR2 is YYEKEE (reference sequence). V gave up 0 bases and J gave up 8 bases, with 15 bases separating them. Written as DNA, the CDR3 is TGTGCCAGCAGCTTGGTTTCCTATAACGGGGATGAGCAGTTCTTC. This codes for CASSLVSYNGDEQFF.

This clone was observed once. In DNA, the CDR3 is TGTGCCAGCATCTACTCTGCGCTCGGGACTGAAGCTTTCTTT. It is translated as CASIYSALGTEAFF. This chain uses TRBV2 with TRBJ1-1; D unresolved. This CDR3 has 14 amino acids. The germline CDR1 and CDR2 sequences are SNHLY and FYNNEI. V was cut by 7 bases and J by 5 bases, with 17 bases left in between.

This clone was recorded once. The chain recombines TRBV2 with TRBJ2-7, with TRBD1 identical over 10 bases. Looked up from germline, CDR1 is SNHLY and CDR2 is FYNNEI. CDR3 length: 14 amino acids. V lost 3 bases, J lost 6 bases, and 5 bases stayed unmatched. This chain's CDR3 is CASSDVTGGREQYF. The CDR3 DNA reads as TGTGCCAGCAGTGATGTGACAGGGGGCCGCGAGCAGTACTTC.

V usage is TRBV11-2 and J usage is TRBJ1-3; tentative D call: TRBD1 (5 bases). V lost 4 bases and J lost 0, with 13 bases in between. CDR3 size: 16 residues. Germline CDR1 and CDR2: SGHAT and FQNNGV. The CDR3 sequence: CASSSIGGYSGNTIYF. CDR3 sequence (DNA): TGTGCCAGCAGCTCGATCGGGGGATACTCTGGAAACACCATATATTTT. The complete variable domain, with remaining parts taken from reference TRBV11-2 and TRBJ1-3, reads EAGVAQSPRYKIIEKRQSVAFWCNPISGHATLYWYQQILGQGPKLLIQFQNNGVVDDSQLPKDRFSAERLKGVDSTLKIQPAKLEDSAVYLCASSSIGGYSGNTIYFGEGSWLTVV.

The chain carries TRBV27 and TRBJ2-4, with D maybe TRBD2 (5 bases). Germline CDR1 MNHEY, CDR2 SMNVEV (reference sequence). The ends were cut back, 4 bases at V and 0 bases at J, with 16 bases in the middle. CDR3 size: 17 residues. In DNA form, the CDR3 reads TGTGCCAGCAGTTCATATCCGGACTTATTAGCCAAAAACATTCAGTACTTC. Translated: CASSSYPDLLAKNIQYF.

The V and J genes are TRBV7-9 and TRBJ1-2; TRBD1 aligns across 8 bases. J lost 0 bases, V lost 3 bases, and 9 bases had no gene match. The CDR3 sequence is 17 residues long. Germline lookup yields CDR1 SEHNR and CDR2 FQNEAQ (reference sequence). The CDR3 DNA is TGTGCCAGCAGCTTTCGGACAGGGAGCCGTTCTAACTATGGCTACACCTTC. Protein product: CASSFRTGSRSNYGYTF. Variable domain in full (rest from reference TRBV7-9 and TRBJ1-2): DTGVSQNPRHKITKRGQNVTFRCDPISEHNRLYWYRQTLGQGPEFLTYFQNEAQLEKSRLLSDRFSAERPKGSFSTLEIQRTEQGDSAMYLCASSFRTGSRSNYGYTFGSGTRLTVV.

This chain uses TRBV9 with TRBJ2-1, with 10 bases that match TRBD2. The CDR3 loop spans 17 amino acids. V trimming: 3 bases; J trimming: 4 bases; junction bases outside the gene matches: 10. Germline V gene lookup returns CDR1 SGDLS and CDR2 YYNGEE. The CDR3 nucleotides read TGTGCCAGCAGCGGTCCGTTAGCGGGAGGCCGGTACAATGAGCAGTTCTTC. Its translation is CASSGPLAGGRYNEQFF.

Only a few counts were recorded for this clone. The chain couples TRBV10-3 to TRBJ1-1, with D perhaps TRBD1 (6 bases). CDR3 length equals 13 residues. V was clipped by 0 bases and J by 9 bases, with 11 bases between them. The germline CDR1 and CDR2 sequences are ENHRY and SYGVKD. The CDR3 is CAISESTQGKAFF. The CDR3 DNA follows: TGTGCCATCAGTGAGTCGACGCAGGGGAAAGCTTTCTTT.

The chain has TRBV7-8 and TRBJ1-2; no clear D. The germline V gene encodes CDR1 SGHVS and CDR2 FQNEAQ. Trimming cost V 5 bases and J 8 bases, with 15 bases left between them. The CDR3 contains 13 residues. The CDR3 reads CASSQTRTGGYTF. The CDR3 DNA sequence: TGTGCCAGCAGCCAAACCCGGACTGGCGGCTACACCTTC.

The CDR3 region has the DNA TGCAGCGTTGAATCTCTACAGTTTCCTAGCACAGATACGCAGTATTTT. It translates to CSVESLQFPSTDTQYF. The chain has TRBV29-1 and TRBJ2-3; D not resolved. The germline V gene has CDR1 SQVTM and CDR2 ANQGSEA. Trimming shortened V by 2 bases and J by 0 bases, and 15 bases separated the two germline ends. The CDR3 has 16 residues.

The rearrangement joins TRBV10-3 to TRBJ1-2; the D gene is possibly TRBD1 (6 bases). V dropped 4 bases and J dropped 6 bases, with 18 bases sitting between them. The CDR3 covers 15 residues. Germline assignment: CDR1 ENHRY and CDR2 SYGVKD. CDR3 sequence reads: CAISGPEQGLNGYTF. The CDR3 DNA sequence: TGTGCCATCAGTGGACCTGAGCAGGGGCTTAATGGCTACACCTTC.

The chain carries TRBV12-5 and TRBJ2-7; 8 bases agree with TRBD1. The J segment lost 5 bases and the V segment lost 7 bases, leaving 13 bases of the junction unmatched. Germline CDR1 and CDR2: LGHNT and FRNRAP. The CDR3 has 15 amino acids. The CDR3 spells CASDHGGQVVDEQYF. The CDR3 DNA reads as TGTGCTAGTGATCACGGGGGACAGGTGGTCGACGAGCAGTACTTC.

The chain links TRBV25-1 to TRBJ1-1; a weak D match, TRBD1 (6 bases). The CDR3 spans 12 residues. CDR1 and CDR2 (germline): MGHDK, SYGVNS. V was shortened by 6 bases and J by 5 bases, with 10 bases between the two germline ends. The CDR3 region is CASSKRGTEAFF. The CDR3 DNA reads TGTGCCAGCAGCAAAAGGGGGACTGAAGCTTTCTTT.

The chain is built from TRBV7-9 and TRBJ1-2; TRBD1 is a possible D gene (5 bases). The CDR3 runs 13 residues. Per germline, CDR1 SEHNR and CDR2 FQNEAQ (reference sequence). V lost 2 bases to trimming and J lost 4 bases, with 8 bases between them. CDR3 amino acids: CASSLQGGYGYTF. CDR3 coding DNA: TGTGCCAGCAGCTTACAGGGAGGCTATGGCTACACCTTC.

With regard to this clone: This same CDR3 is encoded by further DNA sequences in the sample. The chain employs TRBV7-2 and TRBJ2-3; possibly TRBD2 for D (6 bases). The V gene lost 4 bases and the J gene lost 5 bases, with 13 bases spanning the gap. The CDR3 totals 14 residues. The germline V gene encodes CDR1 SGHTA and CDR2 FQGNSA. CDR3 amino acids: CASSSGDGGDTQYF. CDR3 sequence (DNA): TGTGCCAGCAGCTCCGGGGACGGGGGAGATACGCAGTATTTT.

This clone was picked up a small number of times. This chain links TRBV28 with TRBJ2-1; 7 positions match TRBD2. This CDR3 comprises 13 residues. From germline, CDR1 is MDHEN and CDR2 SYDVKM. J was trimmed by 13 bases and V by 6 bases; bases with no gene match: 12. The CDR3 nucleotides are TGTGCCAGCAGCTCGGCGCTAGCGGCCGTCCAGTTCTTC. Its translation: CASSSALAAVQFF.

This chain uses TRBV19 with TRBJ2-7; 7 bases are shared with TRBD1. This CDR3 contains 15 residues. Germline values: CDR1 LNHDA, CDR2 SQIVND (reference sequence). The J segment lost 0 bases and the V segment lost 4 bases, leaving 6 bases of the junction unmatched. The CDR3 DNA is TGTGCCAGTAGTAACCCGACAGGGAGCTCCTACGAGCAGTACTTC. It specifies CASSNPTGSSYEQYF.

The gene calls are TRBV6-6 and TRBJ2-7; D might be TRBD2 (6 bases). Trimming took 7 bases from V and 4 from J, leaving 17 bases between them. The CDR3 consists of 14 residues. The V gene's germline CDR1 is MNHNY and CDR2 SVGAGI (reference sequence). The CDR3 DNA is TGTGCCAGCACCATCAGAGGACTACCATACGAGCAGTACTTC. It is translated as CASTIRGLPYEQYF.

In its sample, this clone was seen once. This rearrangement joins TRBV28 to TRBJ1-1; 7 bases agree with TRBD1. In germline, CDR1 is MDHEN, CDR2 SYDVKM. The length of the CDR3 is 14 residues. V trimming: 7 bases; J trimming: 0 bases; junction bases outside the gene matches: 5. The CDR3 sequence is CASIPGGLNTEAFF. CDR3 sequence (DNA): TGTGCCAGCATCCCAGGGGGGCTGAACACTGAAGCTTTCTTT.

With respect to this clone: This sequence may be a read error, since a much larger clone differs from it by one base. The CDR3 sequence: CASSSGLAAYNEQFF. As DNA, the CDR3 is TGTGCCAGCAGCTCCGGACTAGCGGCTTACAATGAGCAGTTCTTC. The rearrangement joins TRBV6-5 to TRBJ2-1; 10 nucleotides match TRBD2. Trimming removed 6 bases from V and 4 bases from J; junction bases left unmatched: 6. Germline CDR1 and CDR2: MNHEY and SVGAGI. The CDR3 has 15 amino acids.

The CDR3 bases are TGTGCCAGCTCAGCTCTACAGGGCAATGAGCAGTTCTTC. The encoded protein is CASSALQGNEQFF. The chain joins TRBV18 to TRBJ2-1, with D possibly matching TRBD1 (6 bases). The CDR3 has 13 amino acids. V lost 5 bases and J lost 6, with 11 bases in between. CDR1 is KGHSH and CDR2 is LQKENI in the germline V gene.